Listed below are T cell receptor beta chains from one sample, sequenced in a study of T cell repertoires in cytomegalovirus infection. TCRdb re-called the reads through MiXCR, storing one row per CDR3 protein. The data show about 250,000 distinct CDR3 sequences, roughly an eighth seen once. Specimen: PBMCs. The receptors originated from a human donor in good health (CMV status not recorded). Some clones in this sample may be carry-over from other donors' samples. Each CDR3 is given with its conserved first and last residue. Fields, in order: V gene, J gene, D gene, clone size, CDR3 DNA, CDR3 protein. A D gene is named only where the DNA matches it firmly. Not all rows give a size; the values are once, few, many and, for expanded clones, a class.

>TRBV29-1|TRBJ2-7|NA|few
TGCAGCGTGGGGGGGACACCTCCTGCCTACGAGCAGTACTTC
CSVGGTPPAYEQYF
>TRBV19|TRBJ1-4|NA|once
TGTGCCAGTAGTACCAACGGGGCTGGGGCCCCGGGAAAACTGTTTTTT
CASSTNGAGAPGKLFF
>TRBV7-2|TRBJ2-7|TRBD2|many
TGTGCCAGCAGCTCCCTAAACGGGGGGGGGAGCGGGCTCTCCTACGAGCAGTACTTC
CASSSLNGGGSGLSYEQYF
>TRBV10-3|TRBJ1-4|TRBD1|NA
TGTGCCATCAGGCGGACAGGGTGGAGATTAACTAATGAAAAACTGTTTTTT
CAIRRTGWRLTNEKLFF
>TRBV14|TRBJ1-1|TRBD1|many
TGTGCCAGCAGCCACCGGACAGGGCGGAACACTGAAGCTTTCTTT
CASSHRTGRNTEAFF
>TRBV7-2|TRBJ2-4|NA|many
TGTGCCAGCAGCTTCAATAGCAGGGGTCTCCAGTACTTC
CASSFNSRGLQYF
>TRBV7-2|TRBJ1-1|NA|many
TGTGCCAGCAGCCCCAGACAGCGCACTGAAGCTTTCTTT
CASSPRQRTEAFF
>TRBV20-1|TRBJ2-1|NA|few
TGCAGTGCTAGAGATCCGATGGGGAGGAGCTCCTACAATGAGCAGTTCTTC
CSARDPMGRSSYNEQFF
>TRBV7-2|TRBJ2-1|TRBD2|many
TGTGCCAGCATGTTGCTAGCGGGAGGCAATGAGCAGTTCTTC
CASMLLAGGNEQFF
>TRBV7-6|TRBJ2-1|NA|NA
TGTGCCAGCAGCTCCCCGGGGGAGTACAATGAGCAGTTCTTC
CASSSPGEYNEQFF
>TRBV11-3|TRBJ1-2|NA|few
TGTGCCAGCAGTGATCCTGCGGCCCCTAGGGGCTACACCTTC
CASSDPAAPRGYTF
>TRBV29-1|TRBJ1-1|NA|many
TGCAGCGTTGAGAGTCAGCCGAACACTGAAGCTTTCTTT
CSVESQPNTEAFF
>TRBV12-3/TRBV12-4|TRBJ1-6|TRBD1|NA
TGTGCCAGCAGTCTACAGGGGGACCTCGAGCCCCTCCACTTT
CASSLQGDLEPLHF
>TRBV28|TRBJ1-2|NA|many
TGTGCCAGCAGTTTCAGTGACCGGAGAGGCTACACCTTC
CASSFSDRRGYTF
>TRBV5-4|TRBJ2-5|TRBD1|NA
TGTGCCAGCAGCTCGGCGGGACAGGGTTCAGGAGAGACCCAGTACTTC
CASSSAGQGSGETQYF
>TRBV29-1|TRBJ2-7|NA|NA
TGCAGCGTTGATGGGGACTCCCCCTACGAGCAGTACTTC
CSVDGDSPYEQYF
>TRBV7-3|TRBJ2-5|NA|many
TGTGCCAGCAGCTTTGGCGGACAAGAGACCCAGTACTTC
CASSFGGQETQYF
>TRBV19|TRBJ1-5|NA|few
TGTGCCAGTAGTACCCATATTAGCAATCAGCCCCAGCATTTT
CASSTHISNQPQHF
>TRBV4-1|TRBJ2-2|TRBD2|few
TGCGCCAGCAGCCAAGTAGCGGGAGGACCCGGGGAGCTGTTTTTT
CASSQVAGGPGELFF
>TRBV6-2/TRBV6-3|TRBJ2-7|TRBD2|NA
TGTGCCAGCCGGTCTGGGCTAGCGGGCGTCTCGGGCGAGCAGTACTTC
CASRSGLAGVSGEQYF
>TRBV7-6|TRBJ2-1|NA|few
TGTGCCAGCAGCTTAGGGAGGACGGACAATGAGCAGTTCTTC
CASSLGRTDNEQFF
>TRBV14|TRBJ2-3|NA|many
TGTGCCAGCTCCCTTACCATGTCAGCAGATACGCAGTATTTT
CASSLTMSADTQYF
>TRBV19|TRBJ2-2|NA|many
TGTGCCAGTAGTATTTCCCAGAACACCGGGGAGCTGTTTTTT
CASSISQNTGELFF
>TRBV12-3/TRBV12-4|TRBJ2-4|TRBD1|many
TGTGCCAGCAGTTTGGCAGGGGGCGGCAGAAACATTCAGTACTTC
CASSLAGGGRNIQYF
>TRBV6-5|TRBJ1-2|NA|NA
TGTGCCAGCAGCCTTACTCGGGGGCGTGGCTACACCTTC
CASSLTRGRGYTF
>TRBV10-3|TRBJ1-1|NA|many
TGTGCCATCAGGGGGGCAGGAGGGAACACTGAAGCTTTCTTT
CAIRGAGGNTEAFF
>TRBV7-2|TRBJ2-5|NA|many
TGTGCCAGCAGCCCCCCGATCGAGACCCAGTACTTC
CASSPPIETQYF
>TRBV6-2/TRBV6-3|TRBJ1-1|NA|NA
TGTGCCAGCAGGGGTAGTAACAGAGCGAACACTGAAGCTTTCTTT
CASRGSNRANTEAFF
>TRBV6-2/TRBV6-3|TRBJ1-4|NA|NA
TGTGCCAGCAGTTCGGATGGAGAGGATGAAAAACTGTTTTTT
CASSSDGEDEKLFF
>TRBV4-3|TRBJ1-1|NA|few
TGCGCCAGCAGCCAAGATGGCGGGGGGCGAACTGAAGCTTTCTTT
CASSQDGGGRTEAFF
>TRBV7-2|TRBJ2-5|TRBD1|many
TGTGCCAGCAGTCCGGACAGGGGTGGAGAGACCCAGTACTTC
CASSPDRGGETQYF
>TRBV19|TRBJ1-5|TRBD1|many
TGTGCCAGTAGTGGAGGGACAGGGGGGAATCAGCCCCAGCATTTT
CASSGGTGGNQPQHF
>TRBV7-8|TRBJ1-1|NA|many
TGTGCCAGCAGCTTAGTCACAGGGTTGGCTTTCTTT
CASSLVTGLAFF
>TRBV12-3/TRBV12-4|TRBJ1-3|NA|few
TGTGCCAGCCAAGAGAGGGGCTCTGGAAACACCATATATTTT
CASQERGSGNTIYF
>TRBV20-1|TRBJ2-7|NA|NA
TGCAGTGCTCCAGGTCAGGATAGCTCCTACGAGCAGTACTTC
CSAPGQDSSYEQYF
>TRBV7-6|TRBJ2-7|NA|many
TGTGCCAGCAGCTTAGCACTAGGACACCAATCCTACGAGCAGTACTTC
CASSLALGHQSYEQYF
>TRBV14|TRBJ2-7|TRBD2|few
TGTGCCAGCAGCCAAGTCTTCGCTCCCAACGTAGCGGGCCACTCCTACGAGCAGTACTTC
CASSQVFAPNVAGHSYEQYF
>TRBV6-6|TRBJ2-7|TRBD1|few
TGTGCCAGCAGGACCGGGACAGGGGGCCGAGAGCAGTACTTC
CASRTGTGGREQYF
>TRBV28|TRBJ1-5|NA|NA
TGTGCCAGCAGTTTACCCGGACGGAATAGCAATCAGCCCCAGCATTTT
CASSLPGRNSNQPQHF
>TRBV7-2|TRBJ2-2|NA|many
TGTGCCAGCATCATGCCACCATCGAACACCGGGGAGCTGTTTTTT
CASIMPPSNTGELFF
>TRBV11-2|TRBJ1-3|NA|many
TGTGCCAGCAGCTTCAGGGGTAACGCTGGAAACACCATATATTTT
CASSFRGNAGNTIYF
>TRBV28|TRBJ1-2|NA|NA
TGTATGACCGCGGGGACGGTGAATGGCTACACCTTC
CMTAGTVNGYTF
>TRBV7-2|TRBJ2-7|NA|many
TGTGCCAGCAGGTTAGGGTTAGGCGGAGCCTACGAGCAGTACTTC
CASRLGLGGAYEQYF
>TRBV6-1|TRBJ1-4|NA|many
TGTGCCAGCAGTCTGGACAGCAATGGTGAAAAACTGTTTTTT
CASSLDSNGEKLFF
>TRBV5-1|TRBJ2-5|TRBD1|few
TGCGCCAGCAGCTTGGGGTCCGGGACAGGGGCCGGGGAGACCCAGTACTTC
CASSLGSGTGAGETQYF
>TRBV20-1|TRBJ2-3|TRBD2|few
TGCAGTGCAGGACTAGCGGGGACGGATACGCAGTATTTT
CSAGLAGTDTQYF
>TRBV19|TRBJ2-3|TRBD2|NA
TGTGCCACTCGACTAGCGGCAGCCACAGATACGCAGTATTTT
CATRLAAATDTQYF
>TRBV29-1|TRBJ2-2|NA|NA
TGCAGCGTTGACGAACAGAACACCGGGGAGCTGTTTTTT
CSVDEQNTGELFF
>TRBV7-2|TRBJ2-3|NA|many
TGTGCCAGCAGCTTTGGACAATTGGATACGCAGTATTTT
CASSFGQLDTQYF
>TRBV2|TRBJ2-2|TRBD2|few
TGTGCCAGCGGTAGCGGGAGGCAGAACACCGGGGAGCTGTTTTTT
CASGSGRQNTGELFF
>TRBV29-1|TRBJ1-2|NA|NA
TGCAGCGTTTGGGTGACAGAAAAAGGCTATGGCTACACCTTC
CSVWVTEKGYGYTF
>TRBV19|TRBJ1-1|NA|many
TGTGCCAGTACCCACAGGGCGGGGACTGAAGCTTTCTTT
CASTHRAGTEAFF
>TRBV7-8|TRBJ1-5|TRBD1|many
TGTGCCAGCAGCGAACAGGGGTTAGGCAATCAGCCCCAGCATTTT
CASSEQGLGNQPQHF
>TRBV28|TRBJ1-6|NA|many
TGTGCCAGCAGTTCCGCCGGGGGGCTAGGTTCACCCCTCCACTTT
CASSSAGGLGSPLHF
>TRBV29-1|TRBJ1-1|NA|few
TGCAGCGTCGTTCTGTCCCAGGCCACTGAAGCTTTCTTT
CSVVLSQATEAFF
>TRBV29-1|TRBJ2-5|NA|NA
TGCAGCGCCGAGGTGGGAGAGACCCAGTACTTC
CSAEVGETQYF
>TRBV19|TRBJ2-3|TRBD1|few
TGTGCCAGTAGTCGTCAGGGGGCGCCTAGCACAGATACGCAGTATTTT
CASSRQGAPSTDTQYF
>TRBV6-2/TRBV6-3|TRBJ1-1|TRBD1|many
TGTGCCAGCAGTTACAATCCAGGGGGCGCGTCAATTGAAGCTTTCTTT
CASSYNPGGASIEAFF
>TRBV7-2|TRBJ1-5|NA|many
TGTGCCAGCAGCTTCAGTTCTTATAGCAATCAGCCCCAGCATTTT
CASSFSSYSNQPQHF
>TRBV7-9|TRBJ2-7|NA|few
TGTGCCAGCAGCATACAGGCGAAGGGCTACGAGCAGTACTTC
CASSIQAKGYEQYF